This TCR beta chain is drawn from a study of shared clonotypes between healthy human individuals. Remarks on this clone: What it binds is not known.

Within Nashville, Tennessee resided all donors, each a Caucasian adult. Into CD45RA+ naive and CD45RA-negative memory subsets, the CD4+ cells were split. Germline V CDR1 and CDR2: MNHNY, SVGAGI (reference sequence). The V and J ends lost 4 bases and 3 bases respectively, with 15 bases between them. CDR3 length equals 15 residues. Whole-study results and caveats: The expectation was that sequencing depth would affect clonotype sharing among donors.

DNA at approximately 200 ng, tens of thousands of T cell genomes, went into sorted-subset replicate PCRs. Assay: immunoSEQ multiplex PCR; the TCRdb copy retains only in-frame clones and omits some. The sample lists almost 750,000 clones; around 77% were seen once. The material sequenced was memory CD4+ T cells sorted from blood. Subset indicated: CD45RA-negative fraction. The J gene is TRBJ1-2, the V gene TRBV6-6; D gene unclear. The TCR comes from a woman in her 30s in good health. This CDR3 is CASSFALPPDYGYTF. The CDR3 DNA reads as TGTGCCAGCAGTTTCGCCTTACCGCCGGACTATGGCTACACCTTC.